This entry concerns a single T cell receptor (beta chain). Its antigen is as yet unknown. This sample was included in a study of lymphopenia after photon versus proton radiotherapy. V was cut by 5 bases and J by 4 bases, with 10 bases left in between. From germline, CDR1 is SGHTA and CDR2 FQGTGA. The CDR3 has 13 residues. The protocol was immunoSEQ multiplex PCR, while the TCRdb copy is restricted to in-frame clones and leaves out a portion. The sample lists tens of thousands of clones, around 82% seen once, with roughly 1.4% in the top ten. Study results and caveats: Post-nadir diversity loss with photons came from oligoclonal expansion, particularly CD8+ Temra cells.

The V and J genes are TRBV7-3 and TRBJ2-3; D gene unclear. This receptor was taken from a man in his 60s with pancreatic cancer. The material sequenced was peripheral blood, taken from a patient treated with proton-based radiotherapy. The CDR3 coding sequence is TGTGCCAGCAGCCTACGCGCGGCAGATACGCAGTATTTT. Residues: CASSLRAADTQYF.